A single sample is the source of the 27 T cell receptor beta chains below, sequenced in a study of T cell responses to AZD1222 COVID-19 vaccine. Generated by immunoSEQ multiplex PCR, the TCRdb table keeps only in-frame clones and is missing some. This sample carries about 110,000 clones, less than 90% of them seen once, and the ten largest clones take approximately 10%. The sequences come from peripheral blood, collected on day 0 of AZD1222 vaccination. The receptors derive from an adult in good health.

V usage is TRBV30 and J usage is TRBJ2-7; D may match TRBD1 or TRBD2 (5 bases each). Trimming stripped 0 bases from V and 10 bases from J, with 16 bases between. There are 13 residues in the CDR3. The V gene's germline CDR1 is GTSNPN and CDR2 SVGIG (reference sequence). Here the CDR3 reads CAWSVLGSGAQYF. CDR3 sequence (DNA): TGTGCCTGGAGTGTACTAGGGTCTGGGGCTCAGTACTTC.

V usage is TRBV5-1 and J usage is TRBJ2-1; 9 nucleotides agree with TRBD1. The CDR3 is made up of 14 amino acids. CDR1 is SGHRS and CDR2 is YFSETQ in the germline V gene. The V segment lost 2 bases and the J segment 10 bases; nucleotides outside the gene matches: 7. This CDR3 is CASSFLTGGGEQFF. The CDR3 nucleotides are TGCGCCAGCAGCTTTTTGACAGGGGGAGGCGAGCAGTTCTTC. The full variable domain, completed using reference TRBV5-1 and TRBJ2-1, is KAGVTQTPRYLIKTRGQQVTLSCSPISGHRSVSWYQQTPGQGLQFLFEYFSETQRNKGNFPGRFSGRQFSNSRSEMNVSTLELGDSALYLCASSFLTGGGEQFFGPGTRLTVL.

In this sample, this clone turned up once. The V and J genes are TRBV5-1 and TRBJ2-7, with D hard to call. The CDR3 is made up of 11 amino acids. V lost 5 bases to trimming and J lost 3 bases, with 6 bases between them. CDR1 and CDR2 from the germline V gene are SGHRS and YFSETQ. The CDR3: CASSSGYEQYF. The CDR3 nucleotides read TGCGCCAGCAGTTCGGGCTACGAGCAGTACTTC.

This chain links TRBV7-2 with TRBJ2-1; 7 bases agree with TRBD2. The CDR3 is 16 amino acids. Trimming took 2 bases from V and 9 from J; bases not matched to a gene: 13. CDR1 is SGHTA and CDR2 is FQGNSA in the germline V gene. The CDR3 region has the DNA TGTGCCAGCAGCTTATTCGGGGAGGCCGGGGGGATTGAGCAGTTCTTC. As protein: CASSLFGEAGGIEQFF. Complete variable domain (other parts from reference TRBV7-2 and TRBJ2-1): GAGVSQSPSNKVTEKGKDVELRCDPISGHTALYWYRQSLGQGLEFLIYFQGNSAPDKSGLPSDRFSAERTGGSVSTLTIQRTQQEDSAVYLCASSLFGEAGGIEQFFGPGTRLTVL.

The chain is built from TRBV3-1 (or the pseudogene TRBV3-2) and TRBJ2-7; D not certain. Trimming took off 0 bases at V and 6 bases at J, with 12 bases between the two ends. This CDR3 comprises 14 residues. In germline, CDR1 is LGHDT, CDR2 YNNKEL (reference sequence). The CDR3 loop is CASSQDRVFAEQYF. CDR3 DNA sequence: TGTGCCAGCAGCCAAGATCGGGTATTTGCCGAGCAGTACTTC.

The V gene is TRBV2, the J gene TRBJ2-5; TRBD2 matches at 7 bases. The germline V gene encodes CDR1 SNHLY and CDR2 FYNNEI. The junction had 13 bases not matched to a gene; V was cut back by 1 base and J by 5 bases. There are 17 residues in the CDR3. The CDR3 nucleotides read TGTGCCAGCAGTGAAGGTGTGGGGGGAGGGGCAGGGGAGACCCAGTACTTC. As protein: CASSEGVGGGAGETQYF.

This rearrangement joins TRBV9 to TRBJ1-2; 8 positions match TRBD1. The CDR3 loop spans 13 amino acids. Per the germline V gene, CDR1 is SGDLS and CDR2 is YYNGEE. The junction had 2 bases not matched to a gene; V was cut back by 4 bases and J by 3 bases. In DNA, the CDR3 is TGTGCCAGCAGCCTACAGGGGGACTATGGCTACACCTTC. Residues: CASSLQGDYGYTF. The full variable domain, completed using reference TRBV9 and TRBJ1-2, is DSGVTQTPKHLITATGQRVTLRCSPRSGDLSVYWYQQSLDQGLQFLIQYYNGEERAKGNILERFSAQQFPDLHSELNLSSLELGDSALYFCASSLQGDYGYTFGSGTRLTVV.

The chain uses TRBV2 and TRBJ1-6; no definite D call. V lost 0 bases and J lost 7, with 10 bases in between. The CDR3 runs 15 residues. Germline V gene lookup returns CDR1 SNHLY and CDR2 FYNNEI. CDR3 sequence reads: CASSEALRRNSPLHF. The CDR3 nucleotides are TGTGCCAGCAGTGAAGCGCTTCGCAGAAATTCACCCCTCCACTTT.

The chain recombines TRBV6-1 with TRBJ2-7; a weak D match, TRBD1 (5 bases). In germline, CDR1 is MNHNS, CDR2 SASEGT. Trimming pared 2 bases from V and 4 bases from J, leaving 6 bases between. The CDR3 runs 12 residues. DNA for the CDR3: TGTGCCAGCAGTGAATCAGGGTACGAGCAGTACTTC. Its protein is CASSESGYEQYF.

The CDR3 region has the DNA TGTGCCAGCAGCGTAGAGGCAGGGGGTGCTTATGGCTACACCTTC. Amino acids: CASSVEAGGAYGYTF. The chain is built from TRBV9 and TRBJ1-2; 7 bases are a match to TRBD1. Trimming took 0 bases from V and 5 from J; bases not matched to a gene: 7. The CDR3 contains 15 residues. Germline CDR1 reads SGDLS; CDR2 reads YYNGEE. Based on the CDR3 plus reference TRBV9 and TRBJ1-2, the full variable domain is DSGVTQTPKHLITATGQRVTLRCSPRSGDLSVYWYQQSLDQGLQFLIQYYNGEERAKGNILERFSAQQFPDLHSELNLSSLELGDSALYFCASSVEAGGAYGYTFGSGTRLTVV.

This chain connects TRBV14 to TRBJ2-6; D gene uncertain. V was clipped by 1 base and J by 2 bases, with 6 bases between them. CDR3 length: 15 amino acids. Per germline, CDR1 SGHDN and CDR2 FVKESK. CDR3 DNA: TGTGCCAGCAGCCAAGGGTCAGCTGGGGCCAACGTCCTGACTTTC. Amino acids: CASSQGSAGANVLTF.

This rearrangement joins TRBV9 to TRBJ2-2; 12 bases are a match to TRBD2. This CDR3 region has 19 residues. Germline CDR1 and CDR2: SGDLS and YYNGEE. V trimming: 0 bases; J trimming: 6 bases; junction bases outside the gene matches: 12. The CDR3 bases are TGTGCCAGCAGCGTAGGACCGGGACTAGCGGGCCGAGTGCCCGGGGAGCTGTTTTTT. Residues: CASSVGPGLAGRVPGELFF.

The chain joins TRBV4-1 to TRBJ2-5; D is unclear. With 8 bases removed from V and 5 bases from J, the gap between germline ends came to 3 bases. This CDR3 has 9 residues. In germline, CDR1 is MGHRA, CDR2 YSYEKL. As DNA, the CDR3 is TGCGCCAGCCGTGAGACCCAGTACTTC. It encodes CASRETQYF.

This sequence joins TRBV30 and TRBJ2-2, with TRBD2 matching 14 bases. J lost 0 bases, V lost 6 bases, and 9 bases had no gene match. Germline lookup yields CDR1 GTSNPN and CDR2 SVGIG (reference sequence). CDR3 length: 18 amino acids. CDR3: CACTKGLAGVPNTGELFF. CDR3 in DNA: TGTGCCTGTACCAAGGGACTAGCGGGAGTTCCGAACACCGGGGAGCTGTTTTTT.

In DNA form, the CDR3 reads TGTGCCAGCAGACCCCTTGACTGGACAACTAATGAAAAACTGTTTTTT. It encodes CASRPLDWTTNEKLFF. The chain joins TRBV2 to TRBJ1-4; no reliable D call. The CDR3 has 16 residues. With 6 bases removed from V and 0 bases from J, the gap between germline ends came to 14 bases. Germline CDR1 reads SNHLY; CDR2 reads FYNNEI. Variable domain in full (rest from reference TRBV2 and TRBJ1-4): EPEVTQTPSHQVTQMGQEVILRCVPISNHLYFYWYRQILGQKVEFLVSFYNNEISEKSEIFDDQFSVERPDGSNFTLKIRSTKLEDSAMYFCASRPLDWTTNEKLFFGSGTQLSVL.

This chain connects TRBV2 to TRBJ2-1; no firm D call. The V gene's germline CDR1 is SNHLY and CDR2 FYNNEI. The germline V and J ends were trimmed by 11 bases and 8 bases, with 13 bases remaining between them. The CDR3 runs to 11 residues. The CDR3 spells CACGKGDEQFF. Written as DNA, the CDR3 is TGTGCCTGCGGAAAGGGCGATGAGCAGTTCTTC.

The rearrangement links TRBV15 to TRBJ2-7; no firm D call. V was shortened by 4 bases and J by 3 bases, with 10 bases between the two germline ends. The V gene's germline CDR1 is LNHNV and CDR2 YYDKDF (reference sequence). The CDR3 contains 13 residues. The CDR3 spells CATSTTYDYEQYF. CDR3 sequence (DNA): TGTGCCACCAGCACCACCTATGACTACGAGCAGTACTTC.

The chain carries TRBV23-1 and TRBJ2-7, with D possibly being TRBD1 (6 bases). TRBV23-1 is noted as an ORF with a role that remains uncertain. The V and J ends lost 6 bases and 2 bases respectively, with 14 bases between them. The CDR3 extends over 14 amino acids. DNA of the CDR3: TGCGCCAGCAGGACCGACAGGACAACCTACGAGCAGTACTTC. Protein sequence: CASRTDRTTYEQYF.

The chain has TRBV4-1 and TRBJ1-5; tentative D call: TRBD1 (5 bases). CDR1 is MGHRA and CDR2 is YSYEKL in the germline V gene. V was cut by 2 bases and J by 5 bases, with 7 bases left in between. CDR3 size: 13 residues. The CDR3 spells CASSQLQDQPQHF. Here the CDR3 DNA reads TGCGCCAGCAGCCAACTACAGGATCAGCCCCAGCATTTT.

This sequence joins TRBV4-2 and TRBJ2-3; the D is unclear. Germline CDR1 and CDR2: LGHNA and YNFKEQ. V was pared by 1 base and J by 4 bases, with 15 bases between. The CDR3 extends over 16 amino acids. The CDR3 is CASSQGSAIKADTQYF. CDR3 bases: TGTGCCAGCAGCCAAGGCTCAGCAATAAAAGCAGATACGCAGTATTTT.

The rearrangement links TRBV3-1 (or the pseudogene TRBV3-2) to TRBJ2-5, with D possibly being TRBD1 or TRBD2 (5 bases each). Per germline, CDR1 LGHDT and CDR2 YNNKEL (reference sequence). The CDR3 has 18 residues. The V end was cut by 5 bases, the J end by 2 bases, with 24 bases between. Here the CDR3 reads CASSEGGTFLQRQETQYF. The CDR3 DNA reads TGTGCCAGCAGCGAAGGTGGGACCTTCCTACAAAGACAAGAGACCCAGTACTTC.

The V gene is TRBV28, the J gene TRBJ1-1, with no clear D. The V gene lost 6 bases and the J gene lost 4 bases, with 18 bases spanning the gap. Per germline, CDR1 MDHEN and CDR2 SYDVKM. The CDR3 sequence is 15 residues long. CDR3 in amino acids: CASSPRRRMGTEAFF. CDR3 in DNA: TGTGCCAGCAGCCCAAGACGGCGGATGGGCACTGAAGCTTTCTTT.

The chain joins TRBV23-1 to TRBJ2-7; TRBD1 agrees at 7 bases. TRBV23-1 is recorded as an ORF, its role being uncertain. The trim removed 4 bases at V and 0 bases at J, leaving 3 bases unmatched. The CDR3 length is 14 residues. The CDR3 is CASSLRDSSYEQYF. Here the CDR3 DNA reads TGCGCCAGCAGTCTGAGGGACAGCTCCTACGAGCAGTACTTC.

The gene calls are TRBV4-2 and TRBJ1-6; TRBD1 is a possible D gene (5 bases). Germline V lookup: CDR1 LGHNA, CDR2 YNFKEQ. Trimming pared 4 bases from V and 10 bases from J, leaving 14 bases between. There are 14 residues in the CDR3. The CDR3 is CASSLGGDGSPLHF. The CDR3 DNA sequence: TGTGCCAGCAGCCTGGGGGGGGACGGATCACCCCTCCACTTT.

The CDR3 sequence: CASSQDRAGSLYEQYF. The CDR3 DNA reads as TGTGCCAGCAGCCAAGATCGCGCCGGAAGTCTCTACGAGCAGTACTTC. The rearrangement uses TRBV4-2 and TRBJ2-7; no clear D. The CDR3 contains 16 residues. CDR1 and CDR2 from the germline V gene are LGHNA and YNFKEQ. The V end was cut by 0 bases, the J end by 3 bases, with 15 bases between.

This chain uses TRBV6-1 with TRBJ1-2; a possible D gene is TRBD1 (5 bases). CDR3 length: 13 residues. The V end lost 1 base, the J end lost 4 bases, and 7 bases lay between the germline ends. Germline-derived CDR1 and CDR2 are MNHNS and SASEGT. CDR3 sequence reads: CASSEERGYGYTF. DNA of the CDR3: TGTGCCAGCAGTGAAGAAAGGGGCTATGGCTACACCTTC.

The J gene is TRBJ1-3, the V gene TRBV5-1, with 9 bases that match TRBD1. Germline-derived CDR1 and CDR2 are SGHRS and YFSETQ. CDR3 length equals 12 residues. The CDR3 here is CAPGTGRNTIYF. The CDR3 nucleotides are TGCGCGCCCGGGACAGGGAGAAACACCATATATTTT. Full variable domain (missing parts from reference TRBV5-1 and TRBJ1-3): KAGVTQTPRYLIKTRGQQVTLSCSPISGHRSVSWYQQTPGQGLQFLFEYFSETQRNKGNFPGRFSGRQFSNSRSEMNVSTLELGDSALYLCAPGTGRNTIYFGEGSWLTVV.